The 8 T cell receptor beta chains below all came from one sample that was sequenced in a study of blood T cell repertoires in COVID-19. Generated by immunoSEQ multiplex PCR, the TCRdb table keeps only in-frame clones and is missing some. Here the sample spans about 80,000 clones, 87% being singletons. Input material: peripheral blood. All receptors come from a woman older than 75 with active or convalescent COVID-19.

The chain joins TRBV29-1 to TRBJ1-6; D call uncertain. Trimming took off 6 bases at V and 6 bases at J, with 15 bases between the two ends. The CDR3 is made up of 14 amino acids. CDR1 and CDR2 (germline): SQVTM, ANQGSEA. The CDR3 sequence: CSVQAQAPNSPLHF. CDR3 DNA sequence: TGCAGCGTCCAAGCTCAGGCCCCTAATTCACCCCTCCACTTT.

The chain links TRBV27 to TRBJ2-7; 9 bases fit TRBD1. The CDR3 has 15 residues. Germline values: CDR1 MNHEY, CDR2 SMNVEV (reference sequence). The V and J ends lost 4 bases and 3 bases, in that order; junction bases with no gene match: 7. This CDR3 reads CASSSEQGALYEQYF. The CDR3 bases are TGTGCCAGCAGTTCCGAACAGGGGGCACTCTACGAGCAGTACTTC.

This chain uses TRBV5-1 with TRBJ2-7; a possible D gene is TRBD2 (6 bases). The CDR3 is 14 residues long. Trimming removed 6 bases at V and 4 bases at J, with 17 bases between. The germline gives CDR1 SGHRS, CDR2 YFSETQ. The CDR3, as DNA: TGCGCCAGCAAGTTGGCTAGCGATACTTACGAGCAGTACTTC. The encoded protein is CASKLASDTYEQYF.

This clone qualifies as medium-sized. The CDR3 loop is CASSVMDSYEQYF. The CDR3 coding sequence is TGTGCCAGCAGTGTTATGGACAGCTACGAGCAGTACTTC. The chain combines TRBV2 with TRBJ2-7; TRBD1 might be the D (6 bases). The CDR3 length is 13 residues. The V end lost 4 bases, the J end lost 3 bases, and 10 bases lay between the germline ends. Per the germline V gene, CDR1 is SNHLY and CDR2 is FYNNEI.

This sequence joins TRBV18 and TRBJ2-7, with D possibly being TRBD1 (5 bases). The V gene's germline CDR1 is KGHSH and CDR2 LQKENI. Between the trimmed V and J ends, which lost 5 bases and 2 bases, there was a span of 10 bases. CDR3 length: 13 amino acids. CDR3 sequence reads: CASSGAGAYEQYF. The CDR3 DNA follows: TGTGCCAGCTCAGGGGCAGGAGCCTACGAGCAGTACTTC.

The CDR3 DNA is TGTGCCAGTGTGGATAGCGGGGGACAAGAGACCCAGTACTTC. Its protein product is CASVDSGGQETQYF. This chain uses TRBV3-1 (or the pseudogene TRBV3-2) with TRBJ2-5; TRBD2 matches at 9 bases. Germline V gives CDR1 LGHDT, CDR2 YNNKEL (reference sequence). This CDR3 is 14 amino acids long. V was pared by 9 bases and J by 2 bases, with 7 bases of the junction left unmatched.

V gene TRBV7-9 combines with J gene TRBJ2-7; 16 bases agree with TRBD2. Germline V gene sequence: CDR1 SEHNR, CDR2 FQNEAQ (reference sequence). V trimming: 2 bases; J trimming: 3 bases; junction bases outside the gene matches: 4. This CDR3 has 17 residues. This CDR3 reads CASSLPGLAGGYYEQYF. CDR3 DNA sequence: TGTGCCAGCAGCTTACCGGGACTAGCGGGAGGGTACTACGAGCAGTACTTC. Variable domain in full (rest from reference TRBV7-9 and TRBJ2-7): DTGVSQNPRHKITKRGQNVTFRCDPISEHNRLYWYRQTLGQGPEFLTYFQNEAQLEKSRLLSDRFSAERPKGSFSTLEIQRTEQGDSAMYLCASSLPGLAGGYYEQYFGPGTRLTVT.

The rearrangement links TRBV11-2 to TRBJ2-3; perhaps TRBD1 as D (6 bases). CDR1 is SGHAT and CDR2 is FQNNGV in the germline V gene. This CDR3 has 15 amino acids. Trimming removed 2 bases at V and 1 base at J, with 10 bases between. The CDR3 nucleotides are TGTGCCAGCAGCTTACGCCCAGGGGGCACAGATACGCAGTATTTT. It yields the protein CASSLRPGGTDTQYF. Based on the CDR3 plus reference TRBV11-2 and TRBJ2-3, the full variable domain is EAGVAQSPRYKIIEKRQSVAFWCNPISGHATLYWYQQILGQGPKLLIQFQNNGVVDDSQLPKDRFSAERLKGVDSTLKIQPAKLEDSAVYLCASSLRPGGTDTQYFGPGTRLTVL.